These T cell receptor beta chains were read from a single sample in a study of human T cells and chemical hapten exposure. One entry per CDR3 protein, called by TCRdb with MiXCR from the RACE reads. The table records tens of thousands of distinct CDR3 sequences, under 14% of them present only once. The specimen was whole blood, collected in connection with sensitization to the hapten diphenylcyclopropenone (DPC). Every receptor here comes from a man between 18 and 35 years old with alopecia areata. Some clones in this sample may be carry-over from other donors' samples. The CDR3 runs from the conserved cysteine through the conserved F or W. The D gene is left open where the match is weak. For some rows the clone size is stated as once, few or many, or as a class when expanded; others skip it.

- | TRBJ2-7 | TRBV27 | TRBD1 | CASSSDRGLYEQYF | TGTGCCAGCAGTTCGGACAGGGGGTTATACGAGCAGTACTTC
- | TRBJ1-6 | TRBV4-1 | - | CASSHTDTYNSPLHF | TGCGCCAGCAGCCACACAGACACTTATAATTCACCCCTCCACTTT
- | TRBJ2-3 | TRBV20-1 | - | CSARDGRGRTDTQYF | TGCAGTGCTAGAGATGGGCGGGGGCGCACAGATACGCAGTATTTT
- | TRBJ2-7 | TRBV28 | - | CASHRHSSYEQYF | TGTGCCAGCCATAGACATAGCTCCTACGAGCAGTACTTC
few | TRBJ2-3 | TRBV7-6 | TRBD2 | CASSLLAGGGTDTQYF | TGTGCCAGCAGCTTACTAGCGGGGGGTGGAACAGATACGCAGTATTTT
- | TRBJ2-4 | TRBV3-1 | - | CASSSPGLAKNIQYF | TGTGCCAGCAGCTCGCCGGGATTAGCCAAAAACATTCAGTACTTC
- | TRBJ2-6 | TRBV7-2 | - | CASSLGGFRANVLTF | TGTGCCAGCAGCTTAGGCGGATTTAGGGCCAACGTCCTGACTTTC
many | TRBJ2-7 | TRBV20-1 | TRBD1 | CSARKAGTAYEQYF | TGCAGTGCTAGGAAAGCCGGGACAGCCTACGAGCAGTACTTC
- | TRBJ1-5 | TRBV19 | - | CASSIRQESNQPQHF | TGTGCCAGTAGTATACGCCAGGAGAGCAATCAGCCCCAGCATTTT
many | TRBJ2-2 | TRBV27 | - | CASSFAGIRTGELFF | TGTGCCAGCAGTTTTGCGGGTATCAGGACCGGGGAGCTGTTTTTT
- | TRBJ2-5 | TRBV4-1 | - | CASSHELGISQETQYF | TGCGCCAGCAGCCACGAACTTGGAATCAGCCAAGAGACCCAGTACTTC
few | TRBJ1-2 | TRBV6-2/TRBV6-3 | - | CASTHTGSAYGYTF | TGTGCCAGCACCCACACAGGGTCGGCCTATGGCTACACCTTC
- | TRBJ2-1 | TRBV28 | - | CASTVGREQFF | TGTGCCAGTACAGTAGGTCGTGAGCAGTTCTTC
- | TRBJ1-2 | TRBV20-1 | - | CSALSVRDVIFLNYGYTF | TGCAGTGCTCTTTCCGTAAGGGACGTGATTTTTTTAAACTATGGCTACACCTTC
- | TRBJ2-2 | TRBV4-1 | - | CASKDHRPGELFF | TGCGCCAGCAAAGATCACCGACCCGGGGAGCTGTTTTTT
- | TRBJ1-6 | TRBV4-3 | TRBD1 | CASSQEARGYSPLHF | TGCGCCAGCAGCCAAGAAGCCAGGGGGTATTCACCCCTCCACTTT
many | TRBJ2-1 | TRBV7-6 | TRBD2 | CASSLAPAGGYNEQFF | TGTGCCAGCAGCTTAGCCCCAGCGGGGGGCTACAATGAGCAGTTCTTC
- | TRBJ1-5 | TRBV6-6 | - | CASSYSDNLGNQPQHF | TGTGCCAGCAGTTACTCGGACAATTTGGGTAATCAGCCCCAGCATTTT
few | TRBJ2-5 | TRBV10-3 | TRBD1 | CAISPGQGGQETQYF | TGTGCCATCAGTCCGGGACAGGGTGGGCAAGAGACCCAGTACTTC
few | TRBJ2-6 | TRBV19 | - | CASRYFRTAGANVLTF | TGTGCCAGTAGGTATTTTCGGACAGCTGGGGCCAACGTCCTGACTTTC
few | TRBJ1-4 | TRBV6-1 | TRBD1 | CASSSGGRDEKLFF | TGTGCCAGCAGTTCAGGGGGCCGGGATGAAAAACTGTTTTTT
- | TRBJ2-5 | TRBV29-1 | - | CSVVRQETQYF | TGCAGCGTTGTTAGACAAGAGACCCAGTACTTC
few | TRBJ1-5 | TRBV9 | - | CASSERVEGQPQHF | TGTGCCAGCAGCGAAAGGGTTGAGGGGCAGCCCCAGCATTTT
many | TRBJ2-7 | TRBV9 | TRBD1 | CASSVGGTGAYEQYF | TGTGCCAGCAGCGTAGGGGGGACAGGCGCTTACGAGCAGTACTTC
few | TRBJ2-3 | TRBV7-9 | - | CASSPKVGRSTDTQYF | TGTGCCAGCAGCCCGAAGGTGGGGCGTAGCACAGATACGCAGTATTTT
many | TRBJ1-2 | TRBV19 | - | CASSIQTATVNYGYTF | TGTGCCAGTAGTATACAAACGGCGACAGTGAACTATGGCTACACCTTC
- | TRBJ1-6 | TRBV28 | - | CASSSYNSPLHF | TGTGCCAGCAGCTCCTATAATTCACCCCTCCACTTT
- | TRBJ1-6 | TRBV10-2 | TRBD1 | CASMRGRYNSPLHF | TGCGCCAGCATGAGGGGGCGTTATAATTCACCCCTCCACTTT
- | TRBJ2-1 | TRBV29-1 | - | CSVRGSYNEQFF | TGCAGCGTACGGGGCTCCTACAATGAGCAGTTCTTC
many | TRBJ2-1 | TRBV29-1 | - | CSVGSASSYNEQFF | TGCAGCGTTGGAAGCGCGAGCTCCTACAATGAGCAGTTCTTC
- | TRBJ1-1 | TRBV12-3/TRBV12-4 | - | CASSPARALNTEAFF | TGTGCCAGCAGTCCAGCACGGGCCTTGAACACTGAAGCTTTCTTT
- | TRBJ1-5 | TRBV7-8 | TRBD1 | CASSLTGGNQPQHF | TGTGCCAGCAGCTTAACAGGGGGCAATCAGCCCCAGCATTTT
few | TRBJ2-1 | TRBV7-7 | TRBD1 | CASSSGTGIINEQFF | TGTGCCAGCAGCTCCGGGACAGGGATAATAAATGAGCAGTTCTTC
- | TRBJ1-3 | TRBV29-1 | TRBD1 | CSADRGNTIYF | TGCAGCGCGGACAGGGGAAACACCATATATTTT
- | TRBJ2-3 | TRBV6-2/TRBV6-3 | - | CASSRGGDTQYF | TGTGCCAGCAGTCGCGGCGGAGATACGCAGTATTTT
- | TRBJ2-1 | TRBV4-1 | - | CASSQEPGDNEQFF | TGCGCCAGCAGCCAAGAGCCGGGGGACAATGAGCAGTTCTTC
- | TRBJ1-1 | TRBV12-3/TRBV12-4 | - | CASSFRGEAEAFF | TGTGCCAGCAGTTTTAGGGGGGAGGCTGAAGCTTTCTTT
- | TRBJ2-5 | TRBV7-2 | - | CASSLGTFRGETQYF | TGTGCCAGCAGCTTAGGGACATTCAGAGGGGAGACCCAGTACTTC
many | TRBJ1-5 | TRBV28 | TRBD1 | CASTLRGGENQPQHF | TGTGCCAGCACCCTCCGAGGGGGCGAGAATCAGCCCCAGCATTTT
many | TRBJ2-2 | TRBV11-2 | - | CASSLSVFRTGYTGELFF | TGTGCCAGCAGCTTAAGCGTTTTCCGTACAGGGTATACCGGGGAGCTGTTTTTT
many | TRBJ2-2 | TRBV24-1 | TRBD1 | CATSDGDRAPNTGELFF | TGTGCCACCAGTGATGGGGACAGGGCGCCGAACACCGGGGAGCTGTTTTTT
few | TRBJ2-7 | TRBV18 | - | CASSPPNGYEQYF | TGTGCCAGCTCACCACCGAACGGCTACGAGCAGTACTTC
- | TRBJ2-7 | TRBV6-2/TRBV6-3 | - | CASSTTPGALSYEQYF | TGTGCCAGCAGCACTACTCCAGGGGCGCTTTCCTACGAGCAGTACTTC
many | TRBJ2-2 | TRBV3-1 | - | CASSQVDGELFF | TGTGCCAGCAGCCAAGTAGACGGGGAGCTGTTTTTT
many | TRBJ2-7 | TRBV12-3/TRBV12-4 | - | CASSLRLGARMNVEYEQYF | TGTGCCAGCAGTTTAAGGTTGGGGGCGCGAATGAATGTCGAGTACGAGCAGTACTTC
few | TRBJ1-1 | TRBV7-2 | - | CASSLPATVAEAFF | TGTGCCAGCAGCTTACCAGCCACGGTGGCTGAAGCTTTCTTT
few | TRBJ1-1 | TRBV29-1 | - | CSVEDSSNTEAFF | TGCAGCGTTGAAGATTCGTCTAACACTGAAGCTTTCTTT
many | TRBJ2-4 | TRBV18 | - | CASSPPGEVTNIQYF | TGTGCCAGCTCTCCCCCCGGGGAGGTTACGAACATTCAGTACTTC
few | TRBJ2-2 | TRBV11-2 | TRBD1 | CASSLVTGGTGELFF | TGTGCCAGCAGCTTAGTGACAGGGGGCACCGGGGAGCTGTTTTTT
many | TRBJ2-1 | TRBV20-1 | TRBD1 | CSARDLRGPNEQFF | TGCAGTGCTAGAGATTTAAGGGGGCCCAATGAGCAGTTCTTC
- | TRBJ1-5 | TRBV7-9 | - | CASSSGEYQPQHF | TGTGCCAGCAGCTCCGGAGAGTATCAGCCCCAGCATTTT
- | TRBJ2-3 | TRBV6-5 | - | CASSYSVITSTDTQYF | TGTGCCAGCAGTTACTCAGTAATTACCTCCACAGATACGCAGTATTTT